The rows below give T cell receptor beta chains drawn from one sample of a study of Graves' ophthalmopathy and Graves' hyperthyroidism. Using its own MiXCR run on the multiplex PCR reads, TCRdb lists one record per CDR3 protein. This sample has about 590,000 distinct CDR3 sequences, with roughly 40% found just once. The sample taken for sequencing was peripheral blood or thyroid tissue (not recorded which). All receptors derive from an adult man with Graves' hyperthyroidism. The CDR3 runs from the conserved cysteine through the conserved F or W. Each record gives: CDR3 length, D gene, V gene, J gene, clone size, CDR3 DNA, CDR3 protein. D genes are given only for firm matches. Clone size, where shown, is once, few, many, or a class for clones that have expanded.

>17|NA|TRBV15|TRBJ2-5|NA
TGTGCCACCAGCAGAGATCAAAGGGGGCGCGGGGGGAACGACCAGTACTTC
CATSRDQRGRGGNDQYF
>15|TRBD2|TRBV7-8|TRBJ2-5|few
TGTGCCAGCAGCTTAGAACGGGGGGGTCAAGAGACCCAGTACTTC
CASSLERGGQETQYF
>16|TRBD2|TRBV5-1|TRBJ2-7|once
TGCGCCAGCAGCGGCGGGACTAGCGGGGCTGCCTACGAGCAGTACTTC
CASSGGTSGAAYEQYF
>15|TRBD1|TRBV25-1|TRBJ2-5|few
TGTGCCAGCAGTGAGACAGGGGGCATAATGGAGACCCAGTACTTC
CASSETGGIMETQYF
>13|NA|TRBV29-1|TRBJ1-1|NA
TGCAGCTTGGAATCGCAGGGCACCACTGAAGCTTTCTTT
CSLESQGTTEAFF
>14|TRBD1|TRBV12-3/TRBV12-4|TRBJ1-5|many
TGTGCCAGCAGTTTATACAGGGGGAATCAGCCCCAGCATTTT
CASSLYRGNQPQHF
>14|NA|TRBV10-3|TRBJ2-5|many
TGTGCCATCAGTGAGGACTATCCAGAAGAGACCCAGTACTTC
CAISEDYPEETQYF
>13|NA|TRBV11-2|TRBJ2-5|many
TGTGCCAGCAGCGTTAACTCTGGGGAGACCCAGTACTTC
CASSVNSGETQYF
>13|TRBD1|TRBV2|TRBJ2-3|NA
TGTGCCAGCAGTGAGTCACACAGGGGGTTGCAGTATTTT
CASSESHRGLQYF
>9|NA|TRBV20-1|TRBJ2-6|NA
TGCAGTGCGACAGAGGACCTGACTTTC
CSATEDLTF
>14|NA|TRBV29-1|TRBJ1-3|NA
TGCAGCAGTTACGGGCAGATCTCTGGAAACACCATATATTTT
CSSYGQISGNTIYF
>13|NA|TRBV5-1|TRBJ1-1|NA
TGCGCCAGCAGCTTGGACAGGGCCAATGAAGCTCTCTTT
CASSLDRANEALF
>14|NA|TRBV7-2|TRBJ1-2|many
TGTGCCAGCAGCTTAAATGGTCGGATGGGTGGCTACACCTTC
CASSLNGRMGGYTF
>11|TRBD1|TRBV29-1|TRBJ2-7|NA
TGCAGCTACAGGGGCTCCTACGAGCAGTACTTC
CSYRGSYEQYF
>17|TRBD1|TRBV7-9|TRBJ2-7|many
TGTGCCAGCAGCTTCACTCCGGGACAGGTTAGGACCTACGAGCAGTACTTC
CASSFTPGQVRTYEQYF
>14|TRBD1|TRBV10-3|TRBJ1-4|NA
TGTGCCATCAGCCCACAGGGGGGGAGTGAAAAACTGTTTTTT
CAISPQGGSEKLFF
>12|NA|TRBV27|TRBJ2-2|few
TGTGCCAGCAGTACCATAGCGGGGGAGCTGTTTTTT
CASSTIAGELFF
>15|TRBD1|TRBV7-8|TRBJ2-7|NA
TGTGCCTGGACCCCCTGGGGCAGGGGGTATAGCGAGCAGTACTTC
CAWTPWGRGYSEQYF
>13|NA|TRBV7-9|TRBJ2-7|many
TGTGCCAGCGGGGCAGCTATTAACTACGAGCAGTACTTC
CASGAAINYEQYF
>13|NA|TRBV18|TRBJ1-1|many
TGTGCCAGCAGCCCTCAGGGTAACACTGAAGCTTTCTTT
CASSPQGNTEAFF
>14|NA|TRBV7-9|TRBJ2-2|many
TGTGCCAGCAGCTCCAGACAGAGCACCGGGGAGCTGTTTTTT
CASSSRQSTGELFF
>13|NA|TRBV7-9|TRBJ2-3|many
TGTGCCAGCTGGTCCTGGGTCACAGATACGCAGTATTTT
CASWSWVTDTQYF
>17|TRBD1|TRBV12-3/TRBV12-4|TRBJ1-5|NA
TGTGCCAGCAAACAATCCACAGGGGGAGTAAGCAATCAGCCCCAGCATTTT
CASKQSTGGVSNQPQHF
>18|NA|TRBV5-1|TRBJ1-3|NA
TGCGCCAGCAGCTTGGTACCCGGAGCTCTGTCTTCTGGAAACACCATATATTTT
CASSLVPGALSSGNTIYF
>15|TRBD1|TRBV12-3/TRBV12-4|TRBJ1-5|many
TGTGCCAGCAGTCAAGACCCGGGACAGGGCCAGCCCCAGCATTTT
CASSQDPGQGQPQHF
>15|TRBD1|TRBV6-5|TRBJ2-7|few
TGTGCCAGCAGGCTAATCCGGGACAGCCCCTACGAGCAGTACTTC
CASRLIRDSPYEQYF